This T cell receptor beta chain emerged from a study of shared clonotypes between healthy human individuals. The overall study: For every donor, three CD4 naive, three CD4 memory, two CD8 naive and one CD8 memory plates were used.

The CDR3 consists of 15 residues. Germline-derived CDR1 and CDR2 are SGHTA and FQGNSA. V was shortened by 3 bases and J by 5 bases, with 16 bases between the two germline ends. Study-level results: Large sequencing depth failed to make sorted-subset sequencing complete, rarefaction showed.

About this clone: Its antigen is not identified.

Measured with immunoSEQ multiplex PCR; TCRdb has only the in-frame clones, and not every one. The sample has a few million clones; less than 95% are singletons. The receptor's source is a man aged 18-30 years in good health. Some clones in this sample may be carry-over from other donors' samples. Material for sequencing was naive CD4+ T cells from PBMCs. The subset was: CD45RA+ positively selected. The V call is TRBV7-2, the J call TRBJ1-1, with TRBD1 as a possible D gene (5 bases). The CDR3 loop reads CASSFHRGGVTEAFF. As DNA, the CDR3 is TGTGCCAGCAGCTTTCATCGGGGGGGAGTTACTGAAGCTTTCTTT.